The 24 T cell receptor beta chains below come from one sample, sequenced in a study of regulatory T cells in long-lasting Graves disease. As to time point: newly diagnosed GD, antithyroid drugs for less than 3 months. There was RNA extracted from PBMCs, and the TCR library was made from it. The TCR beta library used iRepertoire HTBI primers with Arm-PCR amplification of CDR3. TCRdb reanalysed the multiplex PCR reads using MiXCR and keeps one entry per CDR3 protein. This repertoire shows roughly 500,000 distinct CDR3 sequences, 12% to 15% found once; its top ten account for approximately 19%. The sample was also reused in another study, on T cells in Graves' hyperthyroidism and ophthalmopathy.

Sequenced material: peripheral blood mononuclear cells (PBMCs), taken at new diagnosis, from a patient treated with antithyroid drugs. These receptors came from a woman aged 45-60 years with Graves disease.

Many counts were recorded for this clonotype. The DNA of the CDR3 is TGTGCCAGCAGTGTGACTAGCGGGAGATTAAATGAGCAGTTCTTC. This codes for CASSVTSGRLNEQFF. The rearrangement joins TRBV12-3 or TRBV12-4 to TRBJ2-1; 12 bases align to TRBD2. Unmatched junction bases numbered 6, after V lost 5 bases and J lost 7 bases. CDR3 size: 15 residues.

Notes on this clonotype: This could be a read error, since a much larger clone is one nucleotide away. The CDR3 region is CGARVETQYF. As DNA, the CDR3 is TGCGGTGCTAGGGTGGAGACCCAGTACTTC. The chain has TRBV20-1 and TRBJ2-5; D is uncertain. Germline-derived CDR1 and CDR2 are DFQATT and SNEGSKA (reference sequence). The length of the CDR3 is 10 residues.

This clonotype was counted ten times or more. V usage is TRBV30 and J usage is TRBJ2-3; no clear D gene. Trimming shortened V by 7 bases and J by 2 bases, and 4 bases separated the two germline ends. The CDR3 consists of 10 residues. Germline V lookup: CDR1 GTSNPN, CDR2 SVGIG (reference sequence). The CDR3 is CAYHTDTQYF. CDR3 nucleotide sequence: TGTGCCTACCACACAGATACGCAGTATTTT.

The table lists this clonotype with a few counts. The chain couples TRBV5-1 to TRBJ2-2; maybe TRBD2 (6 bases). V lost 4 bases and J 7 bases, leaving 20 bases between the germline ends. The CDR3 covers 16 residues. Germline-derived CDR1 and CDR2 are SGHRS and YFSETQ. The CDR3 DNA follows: TGCGCCAGCAGCCTAAGTGCTAGCGCGGGTATCGGGGAGCTGTTTTTT. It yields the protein CASSLSASAGIGELFF.

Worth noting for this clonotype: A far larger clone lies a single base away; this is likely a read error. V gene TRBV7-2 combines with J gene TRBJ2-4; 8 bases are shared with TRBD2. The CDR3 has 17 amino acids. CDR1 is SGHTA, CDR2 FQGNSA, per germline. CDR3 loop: CASSLDLIAGSYNERFF. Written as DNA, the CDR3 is TGTGCCAGCAGCTTAGATCTCATAGCGGGATCCTACAATGAGCGGTTCTTC.

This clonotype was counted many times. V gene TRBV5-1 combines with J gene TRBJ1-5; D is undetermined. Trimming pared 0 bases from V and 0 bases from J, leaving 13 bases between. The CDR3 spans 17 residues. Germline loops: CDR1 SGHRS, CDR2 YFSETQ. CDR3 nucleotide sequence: TGCGCCAGCAGCTTGGGGGAGTCTACCTATAGCAATCAGCCCCAGCATTTT. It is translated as CASSLGESTYSNQPQHF. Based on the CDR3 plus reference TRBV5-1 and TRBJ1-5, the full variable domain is KAGVTQTPRYLIKTRGQQVTLSCSPISGHRSVSWYQQTPGQGLQFLFEYFSETQRNKGNFPGRFSGRQFSNSRSEMNVSTLELGDSALYLCASSLGESTYSNQPQHFGDGTRLSIL.

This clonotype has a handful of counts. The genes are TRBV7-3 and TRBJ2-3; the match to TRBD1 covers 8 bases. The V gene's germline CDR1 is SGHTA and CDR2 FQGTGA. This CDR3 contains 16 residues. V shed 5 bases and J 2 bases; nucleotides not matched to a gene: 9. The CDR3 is CASSPGQGMNTDTQYF. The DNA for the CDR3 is TGTGCCAGCAGCCCAGGACAGGGAATGAACACAGATACGCAGTATTTT.

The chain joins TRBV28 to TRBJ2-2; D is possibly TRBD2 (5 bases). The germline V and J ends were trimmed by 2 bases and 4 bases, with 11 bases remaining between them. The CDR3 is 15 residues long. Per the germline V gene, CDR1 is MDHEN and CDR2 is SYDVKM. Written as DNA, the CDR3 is TGTGCCAGCAGTTTAGAAGAGGGAGTCACCGGGGAGCTGTTTTTT. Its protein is CASSLEEGVTGELFF.

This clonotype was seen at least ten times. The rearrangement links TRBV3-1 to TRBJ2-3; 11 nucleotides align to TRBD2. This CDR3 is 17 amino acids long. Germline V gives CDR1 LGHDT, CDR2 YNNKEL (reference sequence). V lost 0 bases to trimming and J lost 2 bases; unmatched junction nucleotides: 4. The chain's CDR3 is CASSQDAGLAVTDTQYF. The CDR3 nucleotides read TGTGCCAGCAGCCAAGACGCGGGACTAGCGGTCACAGATACGCAGTATTTT.

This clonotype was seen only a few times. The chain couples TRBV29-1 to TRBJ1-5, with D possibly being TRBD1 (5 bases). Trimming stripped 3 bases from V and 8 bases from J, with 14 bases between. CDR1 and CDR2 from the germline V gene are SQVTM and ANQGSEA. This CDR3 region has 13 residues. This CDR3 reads CSVEGGVGEPQHF. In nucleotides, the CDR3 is TGCAGCGTTGAGGGGGGTGTGGGAGAGCCCCAGCATTTT.

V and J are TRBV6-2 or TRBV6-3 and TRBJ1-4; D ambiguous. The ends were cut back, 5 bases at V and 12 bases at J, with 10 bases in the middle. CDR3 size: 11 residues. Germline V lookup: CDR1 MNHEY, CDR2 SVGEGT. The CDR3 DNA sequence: TGTGCCAGCAGTGAACAGCTAGAACTGTTTTTT. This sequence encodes CASSEQLELFF.

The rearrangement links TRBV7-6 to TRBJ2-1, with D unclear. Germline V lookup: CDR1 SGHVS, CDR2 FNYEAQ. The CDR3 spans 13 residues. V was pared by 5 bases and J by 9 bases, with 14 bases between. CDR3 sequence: CASSGPERPEQFF. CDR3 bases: TGTGCCAGCAGCGGTCCGGAGCGCCCTGAGCAGTTCTTC. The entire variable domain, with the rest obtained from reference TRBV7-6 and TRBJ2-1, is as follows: GAGVSQSPRYKVTKRGQDVALRCDPISGHVSLYWYRQALGQGPEFLTYFNYEAQQDKSGLPNDRFSAERPEGSISTLTIQRTEQRDSAMYRCASSGPERPEQFFGPGTRLTVL.

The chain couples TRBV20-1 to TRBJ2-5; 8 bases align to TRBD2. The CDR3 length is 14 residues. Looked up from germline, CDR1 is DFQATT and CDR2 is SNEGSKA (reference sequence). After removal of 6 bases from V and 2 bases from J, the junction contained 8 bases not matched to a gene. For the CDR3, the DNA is TGCAGTGCCCTCGCGGGGGGAATACAAGAGACCCAGTACTTC. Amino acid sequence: CSALAGGIQETQYF.

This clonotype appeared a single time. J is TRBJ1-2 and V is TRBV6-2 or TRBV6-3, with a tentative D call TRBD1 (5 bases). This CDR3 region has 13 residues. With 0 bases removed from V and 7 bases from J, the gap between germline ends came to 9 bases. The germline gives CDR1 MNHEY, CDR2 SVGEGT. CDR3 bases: TGTGCCAGCAGTTACTCGAAAGGGGCTGGCTACACCTTC. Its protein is CASSYSKGAGYTF.

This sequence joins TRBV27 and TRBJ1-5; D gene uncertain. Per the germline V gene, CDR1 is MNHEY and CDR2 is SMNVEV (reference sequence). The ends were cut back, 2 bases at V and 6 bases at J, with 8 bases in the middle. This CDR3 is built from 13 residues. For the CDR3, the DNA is TGTGCCAGCAGTTTAGTAGGAACTCAGCCCCAGCATTTT. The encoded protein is CASSLVGTQPQHF.

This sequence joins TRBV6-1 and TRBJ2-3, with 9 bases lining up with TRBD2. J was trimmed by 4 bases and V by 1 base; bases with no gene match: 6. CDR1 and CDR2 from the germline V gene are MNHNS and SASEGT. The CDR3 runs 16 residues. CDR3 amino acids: CASSEDAGGPPDTQYF. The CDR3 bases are TGTGCCAGCAGTGAAGATGCGGGAGGGCCTCCAGATACGCAGTATTTT.

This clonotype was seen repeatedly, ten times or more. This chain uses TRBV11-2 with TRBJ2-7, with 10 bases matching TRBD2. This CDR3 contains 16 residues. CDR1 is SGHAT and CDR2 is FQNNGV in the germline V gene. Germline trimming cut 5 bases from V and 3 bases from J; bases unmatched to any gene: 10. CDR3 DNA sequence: TGTGCCAGCAGCCCCTCAGCGGGAGGGCCTAGCTACGAGCAGTACTTC. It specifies CASSPSAGGPSYEQYF. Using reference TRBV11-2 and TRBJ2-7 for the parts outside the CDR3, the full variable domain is EAGVAQSPRYKIIEKRQSVAFWCNPISGHATLYWYQQILGQGPKLLIQFQNNGVVDDSQLPKDRFSAERLKGVDSTLKIQPAKLEDSAVYLCASSPSAGGPSYEQYFGPGTRLTVT.

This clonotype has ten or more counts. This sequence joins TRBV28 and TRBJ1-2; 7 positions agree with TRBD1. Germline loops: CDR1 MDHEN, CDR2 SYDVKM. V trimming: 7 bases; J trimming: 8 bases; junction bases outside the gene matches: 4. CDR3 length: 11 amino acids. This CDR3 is CASTFRGGYTF. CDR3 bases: TGTGCCAGCACCTTCAGGGGGGGCTACACCTTC.

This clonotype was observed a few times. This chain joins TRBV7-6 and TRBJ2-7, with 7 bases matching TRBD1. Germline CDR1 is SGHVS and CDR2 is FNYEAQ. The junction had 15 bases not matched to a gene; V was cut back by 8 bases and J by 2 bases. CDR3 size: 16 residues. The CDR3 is CASGPRGRQGTYEQYF. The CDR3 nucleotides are TGTGCCAGCGGCCCCCGGGGTCGACAGGGTACCTACGAGCAGTACTTC.

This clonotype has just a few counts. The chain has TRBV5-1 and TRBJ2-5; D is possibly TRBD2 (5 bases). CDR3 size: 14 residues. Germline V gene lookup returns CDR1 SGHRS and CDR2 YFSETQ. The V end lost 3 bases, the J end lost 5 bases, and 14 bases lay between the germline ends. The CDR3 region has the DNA TGCGCCAGCAGCTCGGATCCCTCGGGGGAGACCCAGTACTTC. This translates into CASSSDPSGETQYF.

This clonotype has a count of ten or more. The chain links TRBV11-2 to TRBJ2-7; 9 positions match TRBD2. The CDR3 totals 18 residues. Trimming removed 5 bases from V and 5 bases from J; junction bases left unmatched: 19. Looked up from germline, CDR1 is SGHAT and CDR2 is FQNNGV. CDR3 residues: CASSPSPGGGTSTNEQYF. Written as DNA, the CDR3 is TGTGCCAGCAGCCCATCACCCGGGGGAGGGACTAGCACGAACGAGCAGTACTTC. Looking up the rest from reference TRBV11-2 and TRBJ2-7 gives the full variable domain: EAGVAQSPRYKIIEKRQSVAFWCNPISGHATLYWYQQILGQGPKLLIQFQNNGVVDDSQLPKDRFSAERLKGVDSTLKIQPAKLEDSAVYLCASSPSPGGGTSTNEQYFGPGTRLTVT.

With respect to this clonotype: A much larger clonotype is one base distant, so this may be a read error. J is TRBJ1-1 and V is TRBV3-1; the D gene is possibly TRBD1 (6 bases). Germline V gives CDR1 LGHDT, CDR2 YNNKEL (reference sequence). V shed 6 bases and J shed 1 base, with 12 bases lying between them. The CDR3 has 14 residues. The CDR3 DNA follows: TGTGCCAGCAGGTACAGGGACTGGAACACTGAAGCTTTCTTT. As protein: CASRYRDWNTEAFF.

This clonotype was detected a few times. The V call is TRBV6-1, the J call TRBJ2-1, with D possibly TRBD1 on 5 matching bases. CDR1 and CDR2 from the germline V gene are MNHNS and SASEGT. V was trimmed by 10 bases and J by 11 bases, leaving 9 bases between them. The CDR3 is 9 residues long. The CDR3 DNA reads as TGTGCCACCTACAGGAAGCAGTTCTTC. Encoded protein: CATYRKQFF.

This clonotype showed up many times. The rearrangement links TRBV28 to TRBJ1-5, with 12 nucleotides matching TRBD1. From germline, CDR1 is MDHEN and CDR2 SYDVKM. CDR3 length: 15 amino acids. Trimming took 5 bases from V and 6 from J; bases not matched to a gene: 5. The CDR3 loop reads CASSPGQGAFQPQHF. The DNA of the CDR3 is TGTGCCAGCAGTCCGGGACAGGGGGCCTTTCAGCCCCAGCATTTT.